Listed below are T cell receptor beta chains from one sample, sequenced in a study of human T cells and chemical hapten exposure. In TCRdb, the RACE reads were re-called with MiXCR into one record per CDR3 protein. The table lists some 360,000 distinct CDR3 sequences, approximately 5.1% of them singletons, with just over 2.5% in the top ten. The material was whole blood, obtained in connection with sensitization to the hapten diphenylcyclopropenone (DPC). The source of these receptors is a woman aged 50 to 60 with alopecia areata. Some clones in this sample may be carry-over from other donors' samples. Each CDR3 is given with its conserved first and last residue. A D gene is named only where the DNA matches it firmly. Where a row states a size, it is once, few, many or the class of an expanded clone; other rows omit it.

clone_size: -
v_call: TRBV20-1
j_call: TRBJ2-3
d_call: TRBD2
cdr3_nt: TGCAGTGCTAGAGGACCCGGGACTAGCGGTAGCGGCCCAGATACGCAGTATTTT
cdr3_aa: CSARGPGTSGSGPDTQYF

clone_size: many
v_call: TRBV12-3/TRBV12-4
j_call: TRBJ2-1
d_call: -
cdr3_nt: TGTGCCAGCACGACCCGGAGCAATGAGCAGTTCTTC
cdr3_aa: CASTTRSNEQFF

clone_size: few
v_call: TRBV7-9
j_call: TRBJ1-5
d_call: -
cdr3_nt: TGTGCCAGCAGCCCCGGGTCCTTTGAAGCCCTCAATCAGCCCCAGCATTTT
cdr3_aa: CASSPGSFEALNQPQHF

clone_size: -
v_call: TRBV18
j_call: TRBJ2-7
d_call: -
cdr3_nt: TGTGCCAGCCCCCCCGGGACCGCAGGCGACGAGCAGTACTTC
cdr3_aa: CASPPGTAGDEQYF

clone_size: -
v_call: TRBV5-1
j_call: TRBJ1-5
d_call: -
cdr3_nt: TGCGCCAGCAGCTATCGACACGATCACAATCAGCCCCAGCATTTT
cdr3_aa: CASSYRHDHNQPQHF

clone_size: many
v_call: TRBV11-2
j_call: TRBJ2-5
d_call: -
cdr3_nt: TGTGCCAGCAGCTTAGATCCGGGGAGAGGGGAAGAGACCCAGTACTTC
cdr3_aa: CASSLDPGRGEETQYF

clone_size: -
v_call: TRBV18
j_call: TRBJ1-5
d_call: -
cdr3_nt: TGTGCCAGCTCACCGCAGGGCGGAACTACCAATCAGCCCCAGCATTTT
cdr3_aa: CASSPQGGTTNQPQHF

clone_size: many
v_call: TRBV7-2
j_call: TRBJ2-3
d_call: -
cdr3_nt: TGTGCCAGCAGCTTAGCGTGGGGAAGGCCCACAACAGATACGCAGTATTTT
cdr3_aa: CASSLAWGRPTTDTQYF

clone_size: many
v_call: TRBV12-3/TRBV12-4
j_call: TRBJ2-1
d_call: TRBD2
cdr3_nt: TGTGCCAGCTGCCCGGGACTAGCGGGAGGTGAGCAGTTCTTC
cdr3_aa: CASCPGLAGGEQFF

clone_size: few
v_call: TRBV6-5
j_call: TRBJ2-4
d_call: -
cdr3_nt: TGTGCCAGCACCCCGGCAGGGTCGGGCAAAAACATTCAGTACTTC
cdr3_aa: CASTPAGSGKNIQYF

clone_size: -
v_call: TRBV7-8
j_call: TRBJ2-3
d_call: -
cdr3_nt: TGTGCCAGCAGCCCGCTCGTCCAGAGCACAGATACGCAGTATTTT
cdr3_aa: CASSPLVQSTDTQYF

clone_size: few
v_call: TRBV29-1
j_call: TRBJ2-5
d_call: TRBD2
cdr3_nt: TGCAGCGCCGTAGGGAGGGGAGAGACCCAGTACTTC
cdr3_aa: CSAVGRGETQYF

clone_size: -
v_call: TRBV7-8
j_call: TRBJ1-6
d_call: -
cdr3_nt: TGTGCCAGCAGCGTAAACAGAGATAATTCACCCCTCCACTTT
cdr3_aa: CASSVNRDNSPLHF

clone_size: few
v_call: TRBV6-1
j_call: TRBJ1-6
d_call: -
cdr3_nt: TGTGCCAGCAGGCACGGGGAGGGGTGGTTTTATTCACCCCTCCACTTT
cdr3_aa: CASRHGEGWFYSPLHF

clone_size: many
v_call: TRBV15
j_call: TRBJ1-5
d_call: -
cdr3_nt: TGTGCCACCAGCAGAGGCAGCAATCAGCCCCAGCATTTT
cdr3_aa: CATSRGSNQPQHF

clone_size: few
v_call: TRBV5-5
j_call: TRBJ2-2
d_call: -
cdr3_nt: TGTGCCAGCAGCCTGCCTGGGGGCGTCAATACCGGGGAGCTGTTTTTT
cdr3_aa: CASSLPGGVNTGELFF

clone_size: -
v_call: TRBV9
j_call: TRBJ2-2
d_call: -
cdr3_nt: TGTGCCAGCAGCGTAGGCAGGGTTAACACCGGGGAGCTGTTTTTT
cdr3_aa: CASSVGRVNTGELFF

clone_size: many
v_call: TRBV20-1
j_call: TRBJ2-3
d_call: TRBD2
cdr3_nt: TGCAGTCTAGGCGGGGGGGCAAGTACAGATACGCAGTATTTT
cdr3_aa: CSLGGGASTDTQYF

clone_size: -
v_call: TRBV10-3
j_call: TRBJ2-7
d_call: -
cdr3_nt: TGTGCCATCAGGACGCAGGGCTGGGAGCAGTACTTC
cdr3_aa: CAIRTQGWEQYF

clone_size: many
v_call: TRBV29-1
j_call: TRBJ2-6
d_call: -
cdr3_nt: TGCAGCGCGACGGACAGAGGATCCTCTGGGGCCAACGTCCTGACTTTC
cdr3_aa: CSATDRGSSGANVLTF

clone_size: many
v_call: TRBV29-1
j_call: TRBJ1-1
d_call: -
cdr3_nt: TGCAGCGTTGACAGGAACACTGAAGCTTTCTTT
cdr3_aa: CSVDRNTEAFF

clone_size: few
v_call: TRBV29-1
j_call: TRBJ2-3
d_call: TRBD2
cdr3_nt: TGCAGCGGGGACGGGGGGACCACAGATACGCAGTATTTT
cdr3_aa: CSGDGGTTDTQYF

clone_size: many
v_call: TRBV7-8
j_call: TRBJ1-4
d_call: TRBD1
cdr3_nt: TGTGCCAGCAGCAGACGGACAGGGGCCGGTAATGAAAAACTGTTTTTT
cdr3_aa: CASSRRTGAGNEKLFF

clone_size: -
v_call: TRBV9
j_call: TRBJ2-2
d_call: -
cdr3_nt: TGTGCCAGCAGCCCAAGTAGCGGCATGAACACCGGGGAGCTGTTTTTT
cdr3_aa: CASSPSSGMNTGELFF

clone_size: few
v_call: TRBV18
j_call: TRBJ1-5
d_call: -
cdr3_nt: TGTGCCAGCTCCCCCGGTGAGAGGCAGCCCCAGCATTTT
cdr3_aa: CASSPGERQPQHF

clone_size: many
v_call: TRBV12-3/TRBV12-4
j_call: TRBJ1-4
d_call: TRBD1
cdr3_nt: TGTGCCAGCAGCTCCGGGACAGAACCTAATGAAAAACTGTTTTTT
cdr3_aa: CASSSGTEPNEKLFF

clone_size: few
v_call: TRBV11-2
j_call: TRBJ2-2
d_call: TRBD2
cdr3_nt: TGTGCCAGCAGCTTAGGTCTAGCGGGGCTCCCCGGGGAGCTGTTTTTT
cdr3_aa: CASSLGLAGLPGELFF

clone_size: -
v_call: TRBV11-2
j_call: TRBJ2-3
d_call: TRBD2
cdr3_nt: TGTGCCAGCAGCCTCGGCTGGGGGGGAGGTACAGATACGCAGTATTTT
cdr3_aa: CASSLGWGGGTDTQYF

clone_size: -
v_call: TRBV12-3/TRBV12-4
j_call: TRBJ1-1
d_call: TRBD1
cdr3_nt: TGTGCCAGCAGACTGGGGACAGGTCTTGAAGCTTTCTTT
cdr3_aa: CASRLGTGLEAFF

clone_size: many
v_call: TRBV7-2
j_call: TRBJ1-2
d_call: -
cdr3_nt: TGTGCCAGCAGCTTAGCGCTAGGTCCCGATGGCTACACCTTC
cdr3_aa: CASSLALGPDGYTF

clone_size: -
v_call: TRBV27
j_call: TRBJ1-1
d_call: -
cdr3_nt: TGTGCCAGCAGTTTATCGGGCCCCCAGGGGAACACTGAAGCTTTCTTT
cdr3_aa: CASSLSGPQGNTEAFF

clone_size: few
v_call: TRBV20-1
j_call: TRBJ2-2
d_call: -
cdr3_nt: TGCAGTGCCTTCGGAGGGGACGGGGAGCTGTTTTTT
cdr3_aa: CSAFGGDGELFF

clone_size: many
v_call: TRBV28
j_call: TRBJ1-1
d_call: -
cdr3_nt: TGTGCCAGCAGGGCAATAGGGGGGAACACTGAAGCTTTCTTT
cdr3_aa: CASRAIGGNTEAFF

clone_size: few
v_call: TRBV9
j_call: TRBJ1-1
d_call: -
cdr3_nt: TGTGCCAGCAGCGTAGCCGGGGGAGGGGCCACTGAAGCTTTCTTT
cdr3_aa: CASSVAGGGATEAFF

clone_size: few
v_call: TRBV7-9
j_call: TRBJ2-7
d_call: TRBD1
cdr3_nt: TGTGCCAGCAGCTTATGGGACAGCTACGAGCAGTACTTC
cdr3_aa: CASSLWDSYEQYF

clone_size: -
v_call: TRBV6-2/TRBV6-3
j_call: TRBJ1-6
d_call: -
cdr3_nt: TGTGCCAGCAGCAACTATGCCGGTCCCCTCCACTTT
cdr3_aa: CASSNYAGPLHF

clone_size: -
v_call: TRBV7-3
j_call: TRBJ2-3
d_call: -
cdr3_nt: TGTGCCAGCAGCTTAACGGGGGCACCGGGGGATACGCAGTATTTT
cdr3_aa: CASSLTGAPGDTQYF

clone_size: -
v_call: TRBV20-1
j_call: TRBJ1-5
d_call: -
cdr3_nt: TGCAGTGCTTTGGACAGCGGATATAGCAATCAGCCCCAGCATTTT
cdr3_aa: CSALDSGYSNQPQHF

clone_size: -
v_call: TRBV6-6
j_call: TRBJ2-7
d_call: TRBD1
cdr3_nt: TGTGCCACCGTAGGGCAGGGGGCGCAGGAGCAGTACTTC
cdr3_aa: CATVGQGAQEQYF

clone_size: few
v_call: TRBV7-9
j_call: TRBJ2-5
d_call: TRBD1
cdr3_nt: TGTGCCAGCAGTTTCCGGGGACAGCTCCAAGAGACCCAGTACTTC
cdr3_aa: CASSFRGQLQETQYF

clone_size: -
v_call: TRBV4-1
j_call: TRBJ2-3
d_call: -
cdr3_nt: TGCGCCAGCAGCCACACCGACCTAGCCTCTAGCACAGATACGCAGTATTTT
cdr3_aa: CASSHTDLASSTDTQYF

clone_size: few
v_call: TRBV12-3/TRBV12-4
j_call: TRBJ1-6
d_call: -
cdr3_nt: TGTGCCAGCAGAGCCGCCGGAAATAATTCACCCCTCCACTTT
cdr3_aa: CASRAAGNNSPLHF

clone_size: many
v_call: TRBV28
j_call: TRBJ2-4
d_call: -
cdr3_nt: TGTGCCAGCGGGGTAGCCAAAAACATTCAGTACTTC
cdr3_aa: CASGVAKNIQYF

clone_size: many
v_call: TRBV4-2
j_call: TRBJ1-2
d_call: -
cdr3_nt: TGTGCCAGCAGCCAAGATTTGACGGAAGGCTACACCTTC
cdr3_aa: CASSQDLTEGYTF

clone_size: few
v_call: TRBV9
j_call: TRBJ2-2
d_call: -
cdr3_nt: TGTGCCAGCAGCGCCGGGGGAGGCCTTCTTAGTGGCGGGGAGCTGTTTTTT
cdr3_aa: CASSAGGGLLSGGELFF

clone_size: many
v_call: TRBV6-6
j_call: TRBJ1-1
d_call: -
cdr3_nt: TGTGCCAGCAGTTACGTAGGGCCAGCTTTCTTT
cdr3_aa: CASSYVGPAFF

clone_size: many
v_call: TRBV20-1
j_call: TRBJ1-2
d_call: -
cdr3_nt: TGCAGTGCCACCCAATCTATGAACTATGGCTACACCTTC
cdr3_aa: CSATQSMNYGYTF

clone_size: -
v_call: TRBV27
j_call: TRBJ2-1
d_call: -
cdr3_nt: TGTGCCAGCAGTAGTTTAGGGGACTTCAACAATGAGCAGTTCTTC
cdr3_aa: CASSSLGDFNNEQFF

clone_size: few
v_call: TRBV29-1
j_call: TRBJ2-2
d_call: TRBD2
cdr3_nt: TGCAGCGTCCGTAGCGGGAGCGGGAACACCGGGGAGCTGTTTTTT
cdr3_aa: CSVRSGSGNTGELFF

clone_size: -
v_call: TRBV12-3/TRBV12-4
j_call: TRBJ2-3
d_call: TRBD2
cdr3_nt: TGTGCCAGCAGATTTAGCGGGAGGACAGATACGCAGTATTTT
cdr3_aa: CASRFSGRTDTQYF

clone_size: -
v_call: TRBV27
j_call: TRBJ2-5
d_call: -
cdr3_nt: TGTGCCAGCAGACAGGGCCTCCAAGAGACCCAGTACTTC
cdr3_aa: CASRQGLQETQYF

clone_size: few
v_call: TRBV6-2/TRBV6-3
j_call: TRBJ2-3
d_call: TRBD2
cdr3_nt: TGTGCCAGCAGTTCTCTGACCGGGAGCGGGGGGTACACAGATACGCAGTATTTT
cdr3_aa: CASSSLTGSGGYTDTQYF

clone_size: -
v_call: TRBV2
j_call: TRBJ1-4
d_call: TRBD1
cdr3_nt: TGTGCCAGCAGGGGGACAGGGGCCCCTAATGAAAAACTGTTTTTT
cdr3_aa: CASRGTGAPNEKLFF

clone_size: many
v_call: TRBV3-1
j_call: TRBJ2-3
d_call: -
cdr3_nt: TGTGCCAGCAGTCCCTCAGGCACAGATACGCAGTATTTT
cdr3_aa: CASSPSGTDTQYF

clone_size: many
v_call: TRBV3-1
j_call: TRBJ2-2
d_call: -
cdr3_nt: TGTGCCAGCAGCCAAGGGGCCCGCGTAGTGGCCGGGGAGCTGTTTTTT
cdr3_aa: CASSQGARVVAGELFF